The sample holds one count of the clone carrying this TCR beta chain. Antigen specificity is unknown. The data were obtained in a study of T cell responses to AZD1222 COVID-19 vaccine. Across the whole study: Pooled samples include second doses given at about 4 or 12 weeks.

The CDR3 sequence is 18 residues long. Trimming took off 2 bases at V and 0 bases at J, with 14 bases between the two ends. Germline V gene sequence: CDR1 MGHRA, CDR2 YSYEKL. Sequenced by immunoSEQ multiplex PCR; TCRdb stores in-frame clones only, minus some. Here the sample spans 95,000 to 150,000 clones, about 90% being singletons. Whole-study results and caveats: Baseline seropositives among AZD1222 recipients totaled only five or six. Donors in the cohort were predominantly white British and more often female, and clonal diversity was possibly underestimated. Recipients of two AZD1222 doses showed rising Spike-specific TCR breadth and depth.

The source of this sequence is an adult in good health. The rearrangement uses TRBV4-1 and TRBJ2-6, with D maybe TRBD1 (6 bases). This specimen consisted of peripheral blood, obtained on day 0 of AZD1222 vaccination. DNA for the CDR3: TGCGCCAGCAGCCAATTCGCAGGGGACGCCTCTGGGGCCAACGTCCTGACTTTC. Residues: CASSQFAGDASGANVLTF.